Presented here are 9 T cell receptor beta chains from one specimen sequenced in a study of glioma-infiltrating T cells after dendritic cell vaccination. The time point here: after dendritic cell vaccination, including at tumor progression/relapse. TCRdb keeps only in-frame clones here, not all; method: immunoSEQ multiplex PCR. The table includes 98,000 or so clones, about 85% detected once. The specimen was blood, collected after dendritic cell vaccination. These receptors came from a human donor with glioblastoma.

The chain couples TRBV6-1 to TRBJ1-1; 9 bases map to TRBD1. The V gene end was trimmed by 8 bases and the J gene end by 10 bases; junction bases not matched to a gene: 8. Germline CDR1 and CDR2: MNHNS and SASEGT. The CDR3 is made up of 12 amino acids. This CDR3 is CASLTWGQGAFF. The CDR3 bases are TGTGCCAGCCTCACCTGGGGACAGGGAGCTTTCTTT.

The rearrangement uses TRBV5-1 and TRBJ2-1; TRBD2 matches at 7 bases. CDR3 length: 15 residues. Germline V CDR1 and CDR2: SGHRS, YFSETQ. The trim removed 1 base at V and 8 bases at J, leaving 9 bases unmatched. The CDR3: CASSLLAGVNHEQFF. In DNA, the CDR3 is TGCGCCAGCAGCTTGTTGGCGGGAGTCAACCATGAGCAGTTCTTC.

The genes are TRBV18 and TRBJ1-3, with D unclear. Looked up from germline, CDR1 is KGHSH and CDR2 is LQKENI. The CDR3 sequence is 16 residues long. The germline V and J ends were trimmed by 5 bases and 0 bases, with 14 bases remaining between them. CDR3 amino acids: CASSSPQVYSGNTIYF. The CDR3 DNA reads TGTGCCAGCTCATCGCCCCAGGTGTACTCTGGAAACACCATATATTTT. The full variable domain, in which reference TRBV18 and TRBJ1-3 provide the parts outside the CDR3, is NAGVMQNPRHLVRRRGQEARLRCSPMKGHSHVYWYRQLPEEGLKFMVYLQKENIIDESGMPKERFSAEFPKEGPSILRIQQVVRGDSAAYFCASSSPQVYSGNTIYFGEGSWLTVV.

The chain has TRBV7-3 and TRBJ2-3; D ambiguous. Trimming cost V 0 bases and J 3 bases, with 4 bases left between them. CDR1 SGHTA and CDR2 FQGTGA come from the germline V gene. The CDR3 length is 13 residues. CDR3 in DNA: TGTGCCAGCAGCTTAACCGCGACAGATACGCAGTATTTT. It codes for CASSLTATDTQYF.

This clone has more than one count but fewer than ten. The gene calls are TRBV27 and TRBJ1-6; D is undetermined. The V end was cut by 5 bases, the J end by 5 bases, with 13 bases between. Germline V CDR1 and CDR2: MNHEY, SMNVEV (reference sequence). This CDR3 is built from 15 residues. The CDR3 reads CASSRRPGNNSPLHF. The CDR3 nucleotides read TGTGCCAGCAGTCGTCGGCCAGGTAATAATTCACCCCTCCACTTT.

This clone came up a few times. The rearrangement joins TRBV6-1 to TRBJ2-1, with 9 bases lining up with TRBD2. The V segment lost 4 bases and the J segment 3 bases; nucleotides outside the gene matches: 10. Germline loops: CDR1 MNHNS, CDR2 SASEGT. The CDR3 is 17 amino acids. CDR3 region: CASSADSGSRFYNEQFF. The CDR3 DNA reads TGTGCCAGCAGTGCAGATAGCGGGAGCCGATTCTACAATGAGCAGTTCTTC.

The rearrangement links TRBV6-5 to TRBJ2-1, with 8 positions matching TRBD1. The germline V gene has CDR1 MNHEY and CDR2 SVGAGI. The CDR3 totals 16 residues. J was trimmed by 3 bases and V by 4 bases; bases with no gene match: 8. The CDR3 nucleotides are TGTGCCAGCAGTTTCCGGACAGGGATGGGCTACAATGAGCAGTTCTTC. Translating gives CASSFRTGMGYNEQFF.

The chain carries TRBV6-1 and TRBJ2-1; 9 bases fit TRBD1. Germline V gene data show CDR1 as MNHNS and CDR2 as SASEGT. The CDR3 contains 15 residues. After removal of 6 bases from V and 9 bases from J, the junction contained 12 bases not matched to a gene. CDR3 in DNA: TGTGCCAGCAGCTTTTCCACAGGGGGCTGGGGTGAGCAGTTCTTC. As protein: CASSFSTGGWGEQFF.

The rearrangement uses TRBV4-1 and TRBJ2-3; 11 positions agree with TRBD2. V was clipped by 1 base and J by 3 bases; unmatched bases: 6. This CDR3 contains 17 residues. In germline, CDR1 is MGHRA, CDR2 YSYEKL. The chain's CDR3 is CASSQVWSSGRTDTQYF. The CDR3 DNA is TGCGCCAGCAGCCAAGTTTGGTCTAGCGGGAGGACAGATACGCAGTATTTT.